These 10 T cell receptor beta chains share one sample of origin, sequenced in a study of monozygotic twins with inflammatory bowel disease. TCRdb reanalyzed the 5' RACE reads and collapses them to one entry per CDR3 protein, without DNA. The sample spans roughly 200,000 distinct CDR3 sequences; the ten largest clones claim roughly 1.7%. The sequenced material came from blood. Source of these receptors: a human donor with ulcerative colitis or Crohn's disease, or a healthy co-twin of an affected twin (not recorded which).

CDR3 protein: CASKSALSSNYGYTF. The gene calls are TRBV5-1 and TRBJ1-2. This CDR3 is 15 amino acids long. In germline, CDR1 is SGHRS, CDR2 YFSETQ.

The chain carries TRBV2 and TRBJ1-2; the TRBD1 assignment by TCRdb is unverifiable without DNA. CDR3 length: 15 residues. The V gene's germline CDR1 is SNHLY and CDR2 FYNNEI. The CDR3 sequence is CASNQGAPRGYGYTF.

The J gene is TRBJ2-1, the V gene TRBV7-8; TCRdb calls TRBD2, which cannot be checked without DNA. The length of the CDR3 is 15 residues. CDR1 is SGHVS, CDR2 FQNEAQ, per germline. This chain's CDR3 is CASSTLAGGFDEQFF.

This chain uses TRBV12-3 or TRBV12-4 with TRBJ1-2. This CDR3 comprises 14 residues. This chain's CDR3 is CASSLFATIYGYTF.

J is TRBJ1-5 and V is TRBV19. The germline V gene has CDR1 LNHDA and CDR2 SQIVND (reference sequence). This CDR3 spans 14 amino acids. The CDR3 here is CASSILGEVQPQHF.

The CDR3: CASSIDWGASTDTQYF. This chain links TRBV12-3 or TRBV12-4 with TRBJ2-3; TCRdb calls TRBD1, which cannot be checked without DNA. This CDR3 spans 16 amino acids.

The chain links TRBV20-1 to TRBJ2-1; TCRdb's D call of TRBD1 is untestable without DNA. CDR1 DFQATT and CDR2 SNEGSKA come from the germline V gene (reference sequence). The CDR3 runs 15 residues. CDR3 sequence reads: CSATLEDWDYNEQFF.

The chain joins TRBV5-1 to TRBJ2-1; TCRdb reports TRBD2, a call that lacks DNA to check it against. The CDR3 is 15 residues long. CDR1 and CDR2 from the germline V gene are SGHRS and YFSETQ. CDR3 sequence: CASSPGLADYNEQFF. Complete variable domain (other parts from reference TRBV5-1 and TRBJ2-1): KAGVTQTPRYLIKTRGQQVTLSCSPISGHRSVSWYQQTPGQGLQFLFEYFSETQRNKGNFPGRFSGRQFSNSRSEMNVSTLELGDSALYLCASSPGLADYNEQFFGPGTRLTVL.

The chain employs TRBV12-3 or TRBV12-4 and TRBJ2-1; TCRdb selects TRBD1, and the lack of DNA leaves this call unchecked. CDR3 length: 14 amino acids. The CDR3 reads CASSWGTGRTEQFF.

The chain's CDR3 is CASSIGTNQPQHF. The V gene is TRBV19, the J gene TRBJ1-5. The CDR3 spans 13 residues. The germline V gene has CDR1 LNHDA and CDR2 SQIVND (reference sequence).